This T cell receptor (beta chain) derives from a study of blood T cell repertoires in COVID-19. Sequencing was performed with immunoSEQ multiplex PCR; in TCRdb, only in-frame clones are kept and a portion is missing. Counted here are 300,000 to 400,000 clones, around nine tenths occurring once; the ten biggest clones make up over 0.9%. Cohorts were determined from participant-reported clinical history. Germline V gene lookup returns CDR1 SGHTA and CDR2 FQGNSA. The CDR3 runs 14 residues. V shed 4 bases and J shed 2 bases, with 8 bases lying between them. The specimen was PBMCs or T cells enriched from blood (not recorded which). This sequence joins TRBV7-2 and TRBJ2-2; D uncertain. The origin of this receptor is a woman in her twenties or thirties with acute COVID-19. CDR3 nucleotides: TGTGCCAGCAGCTCATACAGCAACACCGGGGAGCTGTTTTTT. Protein: CASSSYSNTGELFF.